This T cell receptor (beta chain) was sequenced during a study of monozygotic twins with inflammatory bowel disease. This CDR3 has 14 amino acids. The germline V gene has CDR1 MGHRA and CDR2 YSYEKL. TCRdb re-analyzed the 5' RACE reads; it lists each CDR3 protein once, without DNA. This sample's table has more than 85,000 distinct CDR3 sequences. The sequence came from a human donor with ulcerative colitis or Crohn's disease, or a healthy co-twin of an affected twin (not recorded which). This chain connects TRBV4-1 to TRBJ1-5. Sequenced sample: blood. The CDR3 region is CASSQPGSNQPQHF.